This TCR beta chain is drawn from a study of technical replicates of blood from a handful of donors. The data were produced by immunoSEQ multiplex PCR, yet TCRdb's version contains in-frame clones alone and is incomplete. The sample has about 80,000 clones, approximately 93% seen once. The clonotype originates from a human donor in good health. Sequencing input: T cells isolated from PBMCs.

CDR3 residues: CASSQKSDSPVEQYF. The CDR3 DNA reads TGCGCCAGCAGCCAAAAGAGTGACTCACCGGTGGAGCAGTACTTC. The V call is TRBV4-1, the J call TRBJ2-7; no reliable D call. V was cut by 2 bases and J by 7 bases, with 18 bases left in between. Germline lookup yields CDR1 MGHRA and CDR2 YSYEKL. The CDR3 is 15 amino acids.